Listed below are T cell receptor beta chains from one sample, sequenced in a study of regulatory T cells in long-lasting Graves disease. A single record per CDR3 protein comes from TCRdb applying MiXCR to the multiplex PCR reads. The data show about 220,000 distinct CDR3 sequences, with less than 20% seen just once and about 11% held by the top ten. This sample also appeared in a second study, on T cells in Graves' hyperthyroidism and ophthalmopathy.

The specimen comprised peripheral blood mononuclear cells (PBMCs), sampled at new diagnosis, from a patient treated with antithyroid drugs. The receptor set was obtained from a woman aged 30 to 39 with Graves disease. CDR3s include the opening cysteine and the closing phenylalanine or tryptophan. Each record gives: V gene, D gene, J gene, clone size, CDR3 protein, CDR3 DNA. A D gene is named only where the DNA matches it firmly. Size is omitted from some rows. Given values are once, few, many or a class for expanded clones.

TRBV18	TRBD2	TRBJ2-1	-	CASSPISGSRYEQFF	TGTGCCAGCTCACCAATTAGCGGGAGTAGGTATGAGCAGTTCTTC
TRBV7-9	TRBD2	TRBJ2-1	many	CASSTTSGRAVNEQFF	TGTGCCAGCAGCACGACTAGCGGGAGGGCCGTGAATGAGCAGTTCTTC
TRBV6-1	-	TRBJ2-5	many	CASSRALDSQTQYF	TGTGCCAGCAGCCGCGCTTTGGACAGTCAGACCCAGTACTTC
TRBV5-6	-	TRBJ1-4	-	CASSWGVGDEKLFF	TGTGCCAGCAGCTGGGGGGTTGGGGATGAAAAACTGTTTTTT
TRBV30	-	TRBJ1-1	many	CAWRRNMATEAFF	TGTGCCTGGAGGAGAAACATGGCCACTGAAGCTTTCTTT
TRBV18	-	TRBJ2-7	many	CASSTDREQYF	TGTGCCAGCTCAACGGACCGCGAGCAGTACTTC
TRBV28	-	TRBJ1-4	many	CASSLVGINEKLFF	TGTGCCAGCAGTTTGGTCGGAATTAATGAAAAACTGTTTTTT
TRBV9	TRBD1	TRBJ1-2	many	CASSVGIGGTYGYTF	TGTGCCAGCAGCGTAGGTATAGGGGGCACCTATGGCTACACCTTC
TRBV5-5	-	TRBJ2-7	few	CASSLGHGLSYEQYF	TGTGCCAGCAGCTTGGGGCACGGCCTCTCCTACGAGCAGTACTTC
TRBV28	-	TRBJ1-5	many	CASTIAGPSNQPQHF	TGTGCCAGCACGATCGCAGGGCCTAGCAATCAGCCCCAGCATTTT
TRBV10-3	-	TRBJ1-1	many	CAISGQANTEAFF	TGTGCCATCAGTGGCCAGGCGAACACTGAAGCTTTCTTT
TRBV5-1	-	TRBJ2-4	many	CASRKEGGIQYF	TGCGCCAGCAGAAAGGAGGGCGGCATTCAGTACTTC
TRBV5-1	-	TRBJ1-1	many	CASSFPGRANTEAFF	TGCGCCAGCAGCTTCCCTGGACGGGCGAACACTGAAGCTTTCTTT
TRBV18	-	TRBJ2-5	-	CASSPPGPSETQYF	TGTGCCAGCTCACCCCCGGGGCCCTCGGAGACCCAGTACTTC
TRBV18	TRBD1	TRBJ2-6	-	CASSRDSSGANVLTF	TGTGCCAGCTCACGGGACAGCTCAGGCGCCAACGTCCTGACTTTC
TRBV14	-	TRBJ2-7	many	CASSQGAADLSYEQYF	TGTGCCAGCAGCCAAGGAGCGGCGGACCTCTCCTACGAGCAGTACTTC
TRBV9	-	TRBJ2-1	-	CASSKGQTGNEQFF	TGTGCCAGCAGCAAAGGACAGACGGGTAATGAGCAGTTCTTC
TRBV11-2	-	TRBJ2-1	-	CASTPEGRVEDNEQFF	TGTGCCAGCACCCCCGAGGGCAGGGTGGAGGACAATGAGCAGTTCTTC
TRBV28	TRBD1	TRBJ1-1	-	CASTPLDRGRTEAFF	TGTGCCAGCACCCCCCTTGACAGGGGGCGAACTGAAGCTTTCTTT
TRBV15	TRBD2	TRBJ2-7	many	CATSREVAGTYEQYF	TGTGCCACCAGCAGAGAGGTAGCGGGGACCTACGAGCAGTACTTC
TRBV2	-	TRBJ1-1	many	CASRISEAFF	TGTGCCAGCAGGATAAGTGAAGCTTTCTTT
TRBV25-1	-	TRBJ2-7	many	CASSLGSSWGEQYF	TGTGCCAGCAGTCTAGGCTCTTCCTGGGGGGAGCAGTACTTC
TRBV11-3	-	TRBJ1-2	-	CASSSLAGGYTF	TGTGCCAGCAGCTCACTAGCGGGGGGCTACACCTTC
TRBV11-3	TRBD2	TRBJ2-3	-	CASSLWTSGTTDTQYF	TGTGCCAGCAGCTTATGGACTAGCGGGACTACAGATACGCAGTATTTT
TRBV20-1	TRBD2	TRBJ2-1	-	CSATPGLAGGHFYNEQFF	TGCAGTGCTACTCCGGGACTAGCGGGAGGGCATTTTTACAATGAGCAGTTCTTC
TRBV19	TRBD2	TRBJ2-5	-	CASSLAGGPTQYF	TGTGCCAGTAGCCTAGCGGGGGGCCCGACCCAGTACTTC
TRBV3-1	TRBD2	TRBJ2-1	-	CASSQGLAGGVNEQFF	TGTGCCAGCAGCCAAGGCTTAGCGGGAGGCGTGAATGAGCAGTTCTTC
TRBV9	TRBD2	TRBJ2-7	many	CASSAGSGVSYEQYF	TGTGCCAGCAGCGCCGGTAGCGGGGTTTCCTACGAGCAGTACTTC
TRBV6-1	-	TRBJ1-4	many	CASSASQGRNEKLFF	TGTGCCAGCAGTGCCTCACAGGGTAGAAATGAAAAACTGTTTTTT
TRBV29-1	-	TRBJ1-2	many	CSERDGNYGYTF	TGCAGCGAGCGGGACGGCAACTATGGCTACACCTTC
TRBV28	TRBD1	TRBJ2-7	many	CASSQTGTETYEQYF	TGTGCCAGCAGTCAAACCGGGACAGAGACCTACGAGCAGTACTTC
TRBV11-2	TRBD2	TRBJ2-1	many	CASSPRLAGGPVSAGEQFF	TGTGCCAGCAGCCCTAGACTAGCGGGAGGGCCTGTCAGTGCTGGTGAGCAGTTCTTC
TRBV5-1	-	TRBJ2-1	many	CASRVGITYNEQFF	TGCGCCAGCAGGGTCGGGATTACATACAATGAGCAGTTCTTC
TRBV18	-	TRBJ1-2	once	CASSAPDSGPYGYTF	TGTGCCAGCTCAGCACCAGACTCGGGTCCCTATGGCTACACCTTC